This T cell receptor (beta chain) was documented in a study of T cell changes during pregnancy in multiple sclerosis. V lost 2 bases and J lost 5, with 18 bases in between. The germline CDR1 and CDR2 sequences are SGHVS and FNYEAQ. This CDR3 contains 16 residues. Generated by immunoSEQ multiplex PCR, the TCRdb table keeps only in-frame clones and is missing some. Of more than 55,000 clones listed, just over 90% are singletons. This material consisted of peripheral blood, taken in the second trimester of pregnancy. The chain carries TRBV7-6 and TRBJ2-5, with a possible D match to TRBD2 (5 bases). This TCR was recovered from a female donor with multiple sclerosis, enrolled in a pregnancy study. CDR3 in amino acids: CASSLNTRRIVETQYF. The CDR3 DNA follows: TGTGCCAGCAGCTTAAACACTAGGAGGATTGTCGAGACCCAGTACTTC.